These 19 T cell receptor beta chains originate from one sample sequenced in a study of T cells in localized non-small cell lung cancer. Using immunoSEQ multiplex PCR, the repertoire was profiled, and TCRdb retains in-frame clones only, with some absent. The table records over 1,500 clones, approximately 21% of them present only once. The sample was normal lung tissue next to the tumor, taken before any cancer treatment. The source of these receptors is a woman aged 35-75 years with stage III squamous cell lung carcinoma.

The rearrangement links TRBV11-3 to TRBJ2-3, with TRBD1 matching over 7 bases. The germline V gene has CDR1 SGHNT and CDR2 YENEEA. The CDR3 totals 14 residues. V lost 6 bases and J lost 1; bases outside the gene matches: 4. The CDR3 bases are TGTGCCAGCAGTCCCGGGACAGGCACAGATACGCAGTATTTT. Translated, it gives CASSPGTGTDTQYF.

The chain has TRBV28 and TRBJ1-4, with 8 bases identical to TRBD1. V shed 4 bases, J shed 8 bases, and the junction held 6 bases outside the gene matches. The germline V gene encodes CDR1 MDHEN and CDR2 SYDVKM. The CDR3 contains 14 residues. The CDR3 nucleotides are TGTGCCAGCAGTTCAGGGGGCCAGCGGGAAAAACTGTTTTTT. Its protein product is CASSSGGQREKLFF.

A few counts support this clone. The genes are TRBV9 and TRBJ2-1; 13 bases are a match to TRBD2. The V segment lost 0 bases and the J segment 9 bases; nucleotides outside the gene matches: 12. The CDR3 spans 18 residues. Germline lookup yields CDR1 SGDLS and CDR2 YYNGEE. This CDR3 is CASSVGVLGLAGVGEQFF. The CDR3 nucleotides read TGTGCCAGCAGCGTAGGTGTCCTAGGACTAGCGGGAGTGGGTGAGCAGTTCTTC.

This clone was seen only a few times. The rearrangement joins TRBV30 to TRBJ2-7, with a possible D match to TRBD2 (5 bases). The V end was cut by 0 bases, the J end by 7 bases, with 13 bases between. This CDR3 has 13 amino acids. In germline, CDR1 is GTSNPN, CDR2 SVGIG (reference sequence). CDR3 sequence reads: CAWSVLGMGEQYF. The CDR3 region has the DNA TGTGCCTGGAGTGTACTAGGAATGGGGGAGCAGTACTTC.

This clone has just a few counts. V is TRBV6-8 and J is TRBJ1-3; D call uncertain. Germline CDR1 MNHGY, CDR2 SAAAGT. This CDR3 region has 15 residues. V lost 6 bases to trimming and J lost 0 bases, with 12 bases between them. The CDR3 nucleotides read TGTGCCAGCAGCCCCGGACGGATCTCTGGAAACACCATATATTTT. Translated: CASSPGRISGNTIYF.

The chain uses TRBV11-3 and TRBJ1-4; possible D gene TRBD1, 6 bases. CDR3 length equals 15 residues. V shed 5 bases and J shed 2 bases, with 12 bases lying between them. The germline gives CDR1 SGHNT, CDR2 YENEEA. The CDR3 spells CASSTQRGTNEKLFF. The CDR3 DNA is TGTGCCAGCAGCACGCAGAGGGGGACTAATGAAAAACTGTTTTTT.

This clone was counted between two and nine times. The chain employs TRBV1 and TRBJ2-3; the table's TRBD2 call for D was not verified on the DNA. TRBV1 is a listed pseudogene. The length of the CDR3 is 13 residues. The chain's CDR3 is CASAARGGDTQYF. Here the CDR3 DNA reads TGCGCCAGCGCGGCACGGGGAGGAGATACGCAGTATTTT.

The gene calls are TRBV11-3 and TRBJ2-2; 7 bases agree with TRBD2. The J segment lost 5 bases and the V segment lost 0 bases, leaving 9 bases of the junction unmatched. The germline V gene encodes CDR1 SGHNT and CDR2 YENEEA. The CDR3 consists of 17 residues. As DNA, the CDR3 is TGTGCCAGCAGCTTAGAAATTCTAGCGGAGAGAACCGGGGAGCTGTTTTTT. It encodes CASSLEILAERTGELFF.

This clone has just a few counts. The J gene is TRBJ2-1, the V gene TRBV6-8; 8 bases map to TRBD2. The CDR3 totals 15 residues. The V segment lost 6 bases and the J segment 6 bases; nucleotides outside the gene matches: 10. Per the germline V gene, CDR1 is MNHGY and CDR2 is SAAAGT. CDR3 region: CASRSRTSKINEQFF. In DNA, the CDR3 is TGTGCCAGCAGATCCCGGACTAGCAAAATCAATGAGCAGTTCTTC.

The rearrangement joins TRBV29-1 to TRBJ2-5, with 9 bases fitting TRBD2. This CDR3 spans 15 amino acids. V shed 2 bases and J 5 bases; nucleotides not matched to a gene: 9. Germline values: CDR1 SQVTM, CDR2 ANQGSEA. DNA for the CDR3: TGCAGCGTTGAACTCGGCGGGAGGGCCTGGGAGACCCAGTACTTC. Its translation: CSVELGGRAWETQYF.

This clone is medium-sized (0.01 to 0.1%) by share. The chain uses TRBV9 and TRBJ1-1, with D uncertain. Germline values: CDR1 SGDLS, CDR2 YYNGEE. V was trimmed by 0 bases and J by 6 bases, leaving 9 bases between them. There are 13 residues in the CDR3. This chain's CDR3 is CASSVEGYAEAFF. In nucleotides, the CDR3 is TGTGCCAGCAGCGTAGAAGGTTACGCTGAAGCTTTCTTT.

The rearrangement joins TRBV13 to TRBJ1-1, with TRBD1 identical over 7 bases. The germline V gene encodes CDR1 PRHDT and CDR2 FYEKMQ (reference sequence). V shed 1 base, J shed 0 bases, and the junction held 8 bases outside the gene matches. The CDR3 sequence is 17 residues long. The CDR3 protein is CASSLAEKGAMNTEAFF. In DNA form, the CDR3 reads TGTGCCAGCAGCTTAGCCGAGAAGGGGGCAATGAACACTGAAGCTTTCTTT. Full variable domain (outside the CDR3, taken from reference TRBV13 and TRBJ1-1): AAGVIQSPRHLIKEKRETATLKCYPIPRHDTVYWYQQGPGQDPQFLISFYEKMQSDKGSIPDRFSAQQFSDYHSELNMSSLELGDSALYFCASSLAEKGAMNTEAFFGQGTRLTVV.

Only a few counts were recorded for this clone. CDR3 loop: CASSQAGLAGVGTGELFF. CDR3 in DNA: TGCGCCAGCAGCCAAGCCGGACTAGCGGGAGTTGGCACCGGGGAGCTGTTTTTT. This chain connects TRBV1 to TRBJ2-2; whether TRBD2, the table's D call, matches the DNA was not checked. TRBV1 is a pseudogene locus. The CDR3 sequence is 18 residues long.

The rearrangement joins TRBV30 to TRBJ1-3, with a possible D match to TRBD1 (6 bases). Germline CDR1 reads GTSNPN; CDR2 reads SVGIG (reference sequence). The V gene lost 5 bases and the J gene lost 2 bases, with 13 bases spanning the gap. The CDR3 runs to 14 residues. The CDR3 DNA follows: TGTGCCTGGGATACAGGGTTAGCTGGAAACACCATATATTTT. Translated: CAWDTGLAGNTIYF.

This chain uses TRBV19 with TRBJ2-2, with TRBD2 matching over 12 bases. The CDR3 length is 14 residues. Germline loops: CDR1 LNHDA, CDR2 SQIVND (reference sequence). With 5 bases clipped from V and 9 bases from J, the junction kept 4 bases outside the gene matches. The CDR3 loop is CASSRTSGNWELFF. CDR3 nucleotide sequence: TGTGCCAGTAGTCGGACTAGCGGGAATTGGGAGCTGTTTTTT.

V gene TRBV11-3 combines with J gene TRBJ2-7; perhaps D is TRBD1 or TRBD2 (6 bases each). The V gene lost 5 bases and the J gene lost 4 bases, with 18 bases spanning the gap. The CDR3 contains 15 residues. Germline V gene data show CDR1 as SGHNT and CDR2 as YENEEA. Here the CDR3 reads CASSQTRGSTYEQYF. The CDR3 region has the DNA TGTGCCAGCAGCCAGACTAGGGGGAGTACGTACGAGCAGTACTTC.

By frequency in the sample, this clone is medium-sized. The identical CDR3 is also encoded by other nucleotide sequences in the sample. This chain uses TRBV11-3 with TRBJ2-1; 9 positions match TRBD2. In germline, CDR1 is SGHNT, CDR2 YENEEA. The V and J ends lost 2 bases and 2 bases, in that order; junction bases with no gene match: 1. CDR3 length: 15 amino acids. The CDR3 bases are TGTGCCAGCAGCTTAACTAGCGGGCCCTACAATGAGCAGTTCTTC. Translating it yields CASSLTSGPYNEQFF.

This clone was counted only a few times. The rearrangement uses TRBV9 and TRBJ2-5, with 9 nucleotides matching TRBD1. CDR3 length: 12 residues. V was clipped by 7 bases and J by 7 bases; unmatched bases: 5. Germline assignment: CDR1 SGDLS and CDR2 YYNGEE. Written as DNA, the CDR3 is TGTGCCAGCGACAGGGGGTCGGGGACCCAGTACTTC. Translated, it gives CASDRGSGTQYF.

This clone was observed a handful of times. The chain carries TRBV11-3 and TRBJ2-7; 7 nucleotides agree with TRBD1. The CDR3 length is 16 residues. Germline V gene data show CDR1 as SGHNT and CDR2 as YENEEA. V dropped 4 bases and J dropped 6; count of bases not matched to a gene: 15. CDR3 in DNA: TGTGCCAGCAGCTGGGTTTTCGTGACAGGGAGTGGCGAGCAGTACTTC. This translates into CASSWVFVTGSGEQYF.